This TCR beta chain was sequenced during a study of monozygotic twins with cystic fibrosis. The repertoire was sequenced with immunoSEQ multiplex PCR; TCRdb's copy has only in-frame clones and lacks some. This sample carries roughly 25,000 clones, approximately 90% of them seen once, and the ten largest clones take about 0.31%. Study observations and caveats: Clonality was generally low (median about 0.0095), higher in the most severe patients. Co-twins had the most similar V usage for 13 of 16 pairs, J for 8.

As regards this clone: What it binds is not known.

The sequenced sample consisted of blood. This sequence originates from a girl aged 2-10 years with cystic fibrosis.

The DNA for the CDR3 is TGCGCCAGCAGCCAAGATATACAGGGAAATCAGCCCCAGCATTTT. This encodes CASSQDIQGNQPQHF. The V and J genes are TRBV4-3 and TRBJ1-5; a possible D gene is TRBD1 (6 bases). The CDR3 is 15 amino acids. V was clipped by 0 bases and J by 4 bases, with 10 bases between them. Germline V gives CDR1 LGHNA, CDR2 YSLEER.